A single sample is the source of the 21 T cell receptor beta chains below, sequenced in a study of shared clonotypes between healthy human individuals. The assay was immunoSEQ multiplex PCR, and TCRdb's table has in-frame clones only and misses some. This table has around 330,000 clones, around 74% appearing once. Sequencing input: memory CD4+ T cells sorted from blood. Sample subset: CD45RA-negative fraction. The receptors here all came from a man aged 30 to 45 in good health.

The chain recombines TRBV19 with TRBJ2-3; TRBD1 matches at 9 bases. V was pared by 5 bases and J by 6 bases, with 6 bases of the junction left unmatched. The length of the CDR3 is 14 residues. Germline-derived CDR1 and CDR2 are LNHDA and SQIVND (reference sequence). Here the CDR3 reads CASSVGQGVDTQYF. Here the CDR3 DNA reads TGTGCCAGTAGTGTGGGACAGGGAGTCGATACGCAGTATTTT. Drawing the rest from reference TRBV19 and TRBJ2-3, the complete variable domain is DGGITQSPKYLFRKEGQNVTLSCEQNLNHDAMYWYRQDPGQGLRLIYYSQIVNDFQKGDIAEGYSVSREKKESFPLTVTSAQKNPTAFYLCASSVGQGVDTQYFGPGTRLTVL.

The CDR3 here is CASSFSGSSTDTQYF. CDR3 nucleotide sequence: TGCGCCAGCAGCTTTAGCGGGAGTAGTACAGATACGCAGTATTTT. This chain joins TRBV5-1 and TRBJ2-3, with 9 positions matching TRBD2. The J segment lost 3 bases and the V segment lost 2 bases, leaving 4 bases of the junction unmatched. The CDR3 runs to 15 residues. Germline V gene lookup returns CDR1 SGHRS and CDR2 YFSETQ.

Points on this clone: An end of the junction does not agree with germline; a read error may underlie this. The genes are TRBV5-4 and TRBJ2-7; D is possibly TRBD2 (6 bases). The CDR3 extends over 15 amino acids. CDR1 SGHNT and CDR2 YYREEE come from the germline V gene (reference sequence). CDR3 sequence: CASSQTRRGNYEQYF. CDR3 DNA: TGCGCCAGCAGCCAGACCAGGAGGGGAAACTACGAGCAGTACTTC.

The chain links TRBV7-2 to TRBJ2-7; 7 positions agree with TRBD2. Trimming removed 3 bases from V and 0 bases from J; junction bases left unmatched: 11. Per germline, CDR1 SGHTA and CDR2 FQGNSA. The CDR3 sequence is 17 residues long. The CDR3: CASSFHPAGLSSYEQYF. In DNA form, the CDR3 reads TGTGCCAGCAGCTTCCACCCAGCGGGGTTAAGCTCCTACGAGCAGTACTTC.

The chain carries TRBV6-5 and TRBJ1-1; D remains ambiguous. CDR3 length: 15 amino acids. Looked up from germline, CDR1 is MNHEY and CDR2 is SVGAGI. Trimming removed 8 bases at V and 1 base at J, with 17 bases between. DNA for the CDR3: TGTGCCAGCCTCCCGACCCAGATCCCGAACACTGAAGCTTTCTTT. The encoded protein is CASLPTQIPNTEAFF.

The CDR3 bases are TGTGCCAGCAGCTTAGGGGGGGGGTTCAATCAGCCCCAGCATTTT. It is translated as CASSLGGGFNQPQHF. The J gene is TRBJ1-5, the V gene TRBV7-6; the D gene is possibly TRBD1 (5 bases). This CDR3 comprises 15 residues. Trimming removed 1 base from V and 3 bases from J, with 10 bases in between. Per the germline V gene, CDR1 is SGHVS and CDR2 is FNYEAQ.

This chain uses TRBV7-9 with TRBJ1-3; TRBD1 aligns across 8 bases. Germline V CDR1 and CDR2: SEHNR, FQNEAQ (reference sequence). V shed 5 bases and J 0 bases; nucleotides not matched to a gene: 6. This CDR3 has 16 residues. CDR3 sequence (DNA): TGTGCCAGCAGCGGACGACAGGGGAACTCTGGAAACACCATATATTTT. This codes for CASSGRQGNSGNTIYF.

The count of this clone is one. V gene TRBV5-1 combines with J gene TRBJ2-5; tentative D call: TRBD2 (5 bases). The germline V gene encodes CDR1 SGHRS and CDR2 YFSETQ. The CDR3 contains 14 residues. Deletions cut 2 bases from V and 5 bases from J, with 13 bases between. CDR3 sequence reads: CASSLTSFGETQYF. DNA of the CDR3: TGCGCCAGCAGCTTAACTAGTTTCGGGGAGACCCAGTACTTC. Drawing the rest from reference TRBV5-1 and TRBJ2-5, the complete variable domain is KAGVTQTPRYLIKTRGQQVTLSCSPISGHRSVSWYQQTPGQGLQFLFEYFSETQRNKGNFPGRFSGRQFSNSRSEMNVSTLELGDSALYLCASSLTSFGETQYFGPGTRLLVL.

This chain joins TRBV7-9 and TRBJ1-5; 7 positions match TRBD1. The J segment lost 5 bases and the V segment lost 11 bases, leaving 12 bases of the junction unmatched. CDR1 and CDR2 (germline): SEHNR, FQNEAQ (reference sequence). This CDR3 region has 14 residues. CDR3 nucleotides: TGTGCCGCTGGTGGGCAGGGGGATCATCAGCCCCAGCATTTT. Amino acid sequence: CAAGGQGDHQPQHF.

This chain joins TRBV25-1 and TRBJ2-7; D ambiguous. The CDR3 covers 14 residues. CDR1 and CDR2 (germline): MGHDK, SYGVNS. V was cut by 2 bases and J by 5 bases, with 13 bases left in between. The CDR3 coding sequence is TGTGCCAGCAGTGAAAACAAGGGTTTCCACGAGCAGTACTTC. Its protein is CASSENKGFHEQYF.

The chain recombines TRBV2 with TRBJ1-1, with a tentative D call TRBD1 (5 bases). V gave up 4 bases and J gave up 5 bases, with 11 bases separating them. Germline CDR1 and CDR2: SNHLY and FYNNEI. The CDR3 covers 13 residues. This CDR3 is CASSGDVGTEAFF. The CDR3 bases are TGTGCCAGCAGTGGGGACGTTGGGACTGAAGCTTTCTTT.

The rearrangement uses TRBV5-1 and TRBJ2-3; D assignment may be TRBD1 or TRBD2 (7 bases each). The CDR3 is 16 residues long. V was trimmed by 6 bases and J by 2 bases, leaving 19 bases between them. Per the germline V gene, CDR1 is SGHRS and CDR2 is YFSETQ. The CDR3 coding sequence is TGCGCCAGCACACCTGGGACAGCGGGGCACACAGATACGCAGTATTTT. Translated: CASTPGTAGHTDTQYF.

This rearrangement joins TRBV19 to TRBJ1-1, with D possibly TRBD1 on 6 matching bases. The CDR3 is 15 residues long. V lost 5 bases to trimming and J lost 4 bases, with 17 bases between them. Per the germline V gene, CDR1 is LNHDA and CDR2 is SQIVND (reference sequence). The CDR3 region has the DNA TGTGCCAGTAGTGCAGGATACAGGGTGGGCACTGAAGCTTTCTTT. Protein sequence: CASSAGYRVGTEAFF.

The CDR3 nucleotides read TGTGCCAGCAGCTCATCCTTGACAGTTCCGACCTACGAGCAGTACTTC. Translated, it gives CASSSSLTVPTYEQYF. The J gene is TRBJ2-7, the V gene TRBV11-2; D is perhaps TRBD1 (5 bases). Germline-derived CDR1 and CDR2 are SGHAT and FQNNGV. The CDR3 length is 16 residues. Trimming cost V 4 bases and J 2 bases, with 18 bases left between them.

The chain joins TRBV6-4 to TRBJ2-5; possibly TRBD1 or TRBD2 for D (5 bases each). The CDR3 runs 13 residues. V dropped 5 bases and J dropped 5 bases, with 12 bases sitting between them. The germline gives CDR1 MRHNA, CDR2 SNTAGT. The CDR3 DNA reads as TGTGCCAGCAGTAAGGGACCCGGGGAGACCCAGTACTTC. Its protein is CASSKGPGETQYF.

This chain connects TRBV7-2 to TRBJ2-3, with D tentatively TRBD2 (5 bases). V shed 3 bases and J shed 0 bases, with 10 bases lying between them. Germline V CDR1 and CDR2: SGHTA, FQGNSA. There are 15 residues in the CDR3. CDR3 DNA: TGTGCCAGCAGCTTGTCCAGCGGAAGCACAGATACGCAGTATTTT. This translates into CASSLSSGSTDTQYF.

The V gene is TRBV11-2, the J gene TRBJ2-1; TRBD2 aligns across 7 bases. The CDR3 consists of 13 residues. CDR1 and CDR2 from the germline V gene are SGHAT and FQNNGV. After removal of 5 bases from V and 10 bases from J, the junction contained 8 bases not matched to a gene. The CDR3 DNA sequence: TGTGCCAGCAGCCCAGGACTAGGTCGGGAGCAGTTCTTC. Its protein is CASSPGLGREQFF.

This sequence joins TRBV5-6 and TRBJ2-3; D is ambiguous. V lost 2 bases, J lost 2 bases, and 6 bases lay in between. The CDR3 extends over 13 amino acids. Germline lookup yields CDR1 SGHDT and CDR2 YYEEEE. DNA for the CDR3: TGTGCCAGCAGCTTACCTGACACAGATACGCAGTATTTT. This gives the protein CASSLPDTDTQYF.

The J gene is TRBJ1-1, the V gene TRBV30, with D possibly matching TRBD1 (5 bases). Trimming stripped 0 bases from V and 9 bases from J, with 8 bases between. This CDR3 spans 11 amino acids. The germline CDR1 and CDR2 sequences are GTSNPN and SVGIG (reference sequence). CDR3 coding DNA: TGTGCCTGGAGTGTACGACAGAAAGCTTTCTTT. This translates into CAWSVRQKAFF.

The rearrangement joins TRBV9 to TRBJ2-5; the D is unclear. V shed 1 base and J shed 5 bases, with 3 bases lying between them. This CDR3 contains 11 residues. Looked up from germline, CDR1 is SGDLS and CDR2 is YYNGEE. The CDR3 spells CASSVLETQYF. CDR3 in DNA: TGTGCCAGCAGCGTACTGGAGACCCAGTACTTC.

The chain employs TRBV18 and TRBJ2-2, with a tentative D call TRBD1 (5 bases). The V end was cut by 2 bases, the J end by 13 bases, with 14 bases between. Germline V gene lookup returns CDR1 KGHSH and CDR2 LQKENI. The CDR3 is 13 amino acids. The CDR3 bases are TGTGCCAGCTCACCAAGTCAGGGCGGTGTGCTGTTTTTT. Its translation is CASSPSQGGVLFF.